This T cell receptor beta chain comes out of a study of CD4 T cells in relation to SARS-CoV-2 and coronaviruses. Before the COVID-19 pandemic, during about 2011-2018, CD4+ T cells were taken from unexposed donors. This clone was seen a single time. Profiled with immunoSEQ multiplex PCR; TCRdb holds only in-frame clones, not every one. Seen here are about 60,000 clones, approximately 94% observed once, and the top ten hold 0.14%. Sequencing was done on a sample of naive CD4+ T cells from PBMCs. Subset of the sample: naive CD4+ T cells isolated by negative enrichment. The source is a human donor in good health.

CDR3 nucleotides: TGTGCCACCAGTGCTGGGGACCGGAACAATCAGCCCCAGCATTTT. Protein sequence: CATSAGDRNNQPQHF. The chain is built from TRBV24-1 and TRBJ1-5, with a possible D match to TRBD1 (5 bases). Germline-derived CDR1 and CDR2 are KGHDR and SFDVKD. CDR3 length: 15 residues. V shed 5 bases and J shed 3 bases, with 13 bases lying between them.